Shown below are 29 T cell receptor beta chains from a single sample sequenced in a study of regulatory T cells in long-lasting Graves disease (dated by TCRdb to about 2021). Library construction relied on multiplex PCR. The sequencing machine was an Illumina HiSeq 4000. To build TCR beta libraries, CDR3 regions were amplified by Arm-PCR using iRepertoire HTBI primers. The public reads were quality trimmed at Q25 with fastp and then assembled into clones with MiXCR by TCRdb, keeping productive beta chains. Each entry merges the rows of one CDR3 protein and shows their most common DNA and genes. The table for this sample lists 600,000 to 850,000 distinct CDR3 sequences; approximately 31% of them were counted only once. The ten biggest clones cover roughly 41% of the sample. The time point label, as the study defines it: persistent/refractory GD, antithyroid drugs over 5 years with positive TRAb. RNA was extracted from PBMCs in TRIzol for both TCR sequencing and RNA sequencing.

Specimen: peripheral blood mononuclear cells (PBMCs), collected when the disease was refractory, from a patient treated with antithyroid drugs. These receptors all come from a female donor with Graves disease.

The chain links TRBV12-5 to TRBJ1-3; D unclear. This CDR3 has 17 residues. Germline loops: CDR1 LGHNT, CDR2 FRNRAP. V gave up 0 bases and J gave up 0 bases, with 12 bases separating them. The CDR3 here is CASGLVGSSSSGNTIYF. CDR3 coding DNA: TGTGCTAGTGGTTTGGTAGGCAGTTCCTCCTCTGGAAACACCATATATTTT.

The chain employs TRBV29-1 and TRBJ1-1; no clear D. CDR3 length: 17 amino acids. The germline V gene has CDR1 SQVTM and CDR2 ANQGSEA. V lost 8 bases to trimming and J lost 0 bases, with 25 bases between them. The CDR3 here is CSCAPTGRRTMNTEAFF. CDR3 in DNA: TGCAGCTGTGCCCCAACCGGGAGGAGAACTATGAACACTGAAGCTTTCTTT.

The V gene is TRBV20-1, the J gene TRBJ2-7; D unclear. CDR1 is DFQATT, CDR2 SNEGSKA, per germline (reference sequence). The CDR3 loop spans 11 amino acids. V shed 6 bases and J shed 4 bases, with 10 bases lying between them. The CDR3 DNA sequence: TGCAGTGCAACCGCATTATACGAGCAGTACTTC. Translating it yields CSATALYEQYF.

This clonotype was counted once. This sequence joins TRBV15 and TRBJ1-1, with unresolved D. This CDR3 has 15 residues. Germline V gene sequence: CDR1 LNHNV, CDR2 YYDKDF (reference sequence). Trimming shortened V by 2 bases and J by 8 bases, and 18 bases separated the two germline ends. The CDR3 here is CATSRPARGDLEAFF. CDR3 DNA: TGTGCCACCAGCAGACCCGCCCGGGGAGACTTGGAAGCTTTCTTT.

At least ten counts were recorded for this clonotype. The CDR3 region is CASSDKYNSPLHF. CDR3 sequence (DNA): TGTGCCAGCAGTGACAAGTATAATTCACCCCTCCACTTT. V gene TRBV2 combines with J gene TRBJ1-6; unclear D gene. V lost 3 bases to trimming and J lost 4 bases, with 4 bases between them. Germline V lookup: CDR1 SNHLY, CDR2 FYNNEI. This CDR3 has 13 residues. The full variable domain, rest sourced from reference TRBV2 and TRBJ1-6, is EPEVTQTPSHQVTQMGQEVILRCVPISNHLYFYWYRQILGQKVEFLVSFYNNEISEKSEIFDDQFSVERPDGSNFTLKIRSTKLEDSAMYFCASSDKYNSPLHFGNGTRLTVT.

This clonotype was recorded a few times. This chain joins TRBV7-2 and TRBJ1-5; the D gene is possibly TRBD1 (6 bases). Trimming pared 2 bases from V and 6 bases from J, leaving 14 bases between. The CDR3 sequence is 15 residues long. The germline V gene encodes CDR1 SGHTA and CDR2 FQGNSA. In DNA, the CDR3 is TGTGCCAGCAGCTTAAGGTTCGGGGGCGTTCAGCCCCAGCATTTT. This gives the protein CASSLRFGGVQPQHF.

This clonotype showed up just once. The V and J genes are TRBV6-1 and TRBJ1-3, with 9 nucleotides matching TRBD1. The CDR3 totals 16 residues. Germline V gene data show CDR1 as MNHNS and CDR2 as SASEGT. The V segment lost 5 bases and the J segment 2 bases; nucleotides outside the gene matches: 7. The chain's CDR3 is CASSRPQGAAGNTIYF. CDR3 nucleotide sequence: TGTGCCAGCAGTCGCCCACAGGGGGCAGCTGGAAACACCATATATTTT.

The rearrangement joins TRBV12-3 or TRBV12-4 to TRBJ2-1, with TRBD2 identical over 9 bases. The CDR3 length is 16 residues. The V segment lost 6 bases and the J segment 6 bases; nucleotides outside the gene matches: 12. CDR3 sequence (DNA): TGTGCCAGCAGCCGAAGTAGCGGGAGTGCCCTCAATGAGCAGTTCTTC. This codes for CASSRSSGSALNEQFF.

At least ten counts were recorded for this clonotype. The chain links TRBV20-1 to TRBJ1-5, with a possible D match to TRBD1 (5 bases). The CDR3 is 12 residues long. Trimming took 2 bases from V and 4 from J, leaving 6 bases between them. The germline V gene has CDR1 DFQATT and CDR2 SNEGSKA (reference sequence). The CDR3 DNA is TGCAGTGCTAGACAGGGTAATCAGCCCCAGCATTTT. Its translation: CSARQGNQPQHF.

J is TRBJ2-5 and V is TRBV7-2; D not certain. V was pared by 1 base and J by 5 bases, with 11 bases between. The CDR3 runs to 14 residues. Germline V lookup: CDR1 SGHTA, CDR2 FQGNSA. As DNA, the CDR3 is TGTGCCAGCAGCTTAGACATTTTCGGGGAGACCCAGTACTTC. This codes for CASSLDIFGETQYF. The complete variable domain, with remaining parts taken from reference TRBV7-2 and TRBJ2-5, reads GAGVSQSPSNKVTEKGKDVELRCDPISGHTALYWYRQSLGQGLEFLIYFQGNSAPDKSGLPSDRFSAERTGGSVSTLTIQRTQQEDSAVYLCASSLDIFGETQYFGPGTRLLVL.

This chain joins TRBV11-2 and TRBJ2-3, with TRBD1 identical over 8 bases. V dropped 5 bases and J dropped 4; count of bases not matched to a gene: 11. Germline CDR1 SGHAT, CDR2 FQNNGV. This CDR3 is 16 amino acids long. CDR3 in DNA: TGTGCCAGCAGCCACAGGGGGTACAGGGGCCCAGATACGCAGTATTTT. As protein: CASSHRGYRGPDTQYF.

The chain uses TRBV20-1 and TRBJ1-5; D might be TRBD1 (5 bases). Germline V lookup: CDR1 DFQATT, CDR2 SNEGSKA (reference sequence). Trimming cost V 6 bases and J 2 bases, with 8 bases left between them. The CDR3 totals 12 residues. CDR3 sequence reads: CSAGAGNQPQHF. The CDR3 DNA reads TGCAGTGCCGGGGCAGGCAATCAGCCCCAGCATTTT.

In its sample, this clonotype was seen a few times. The chain uses TRBV6-1 and TRBJ1-2; possible D gene TRBD1, 6 bases. V was trimmed by 6 bases and J by 4 bases, leaving 15 bases between them. The CDR3 is made up of 14 amino acids. In germline, CDR1 is MNHNS, CDR2 SASEGT. CDR3 sequence reads: CASSQLQGGYGYTF. CDR3 in DNA: TGTGCCAGCAGCCAATTACAGGGAGGCTATGGCTACACCTTC.

This chain uses TRBV6-5 with TRBJ1-5, with D tentatively TRBD1 (6 bases). The CDR3 spans 15 residues. Germline V gene sequence: CDR1 MNHEY, CDR2 SVGAGI. Trimming removed 4 bases at V and 0 bases at J, with 10 bases between. CDR3 in DNA: TGTGCCAGCAGTTGGGGACAATTTAGCAATCAGCCCCAGCATTTT. Encoded protein: CASSWGQFSNQPQHF.

Ten or more counts support this clonotype. The V gene is TRBV28, the J gene TRBJ1-1; no clear D. V was pared by 5 bases and J by 0 bases, with 16 bases between. The CDR3 runs 16 residues. Germline V gene data show CDR1 as MDHEN and CDR2 as SYDVKM. For the CDR3, the DNA is TGTGCCAGCAGTACCCCCCGGGTGAACATGAACACTGAAGCTTTCTTT. Protein sequence: CASSTPRVNMNTEAFF.

This clonotype has at least ten counts. The chain carries TRBV12-3 or TRBV12-4 and TRBJ1-1; D perhaps matches TRBD1 (5 bases). This CDR3 has 12 residues. V dropped 8 bases and J dropped 7 bases, with 14 bases sitting between them. The CDR3 DNA reads TGTGCCAGCCAGGGTGTTCAGCTTGAAGCTTTCTTT. Protein: CASQGVQLEAFF.

The chain carries TRBV7-9 and TRBJ1-2, with 8 bases aligning to TRBD1. V shed 3 bases and J 8 bases; nucleotides not matched to a gene: 11. The germline V gene encodes CDR1 SEHNR and CDR2 FQNEAQ (reference sequence). The CDR3 length is 15 residues. The CDR3 bases are TGTGCCAGCAGCTTGGACAGGGCCCGCACTATGGGCTACACCTTC. Protein: CASSLDRARTMGYTF.

The chain joins TRBV5-1 to TRBJ1-4; no clear D gene. The CDR3 length is 14 residues. The germline V gene has CDR1 SGHRS and CDR2 YFSETQ. V gave up 4 bases and J gave up 0 bases, with 7 bases separating them. The CDR3 loop reads CASSHGATNEKLFF. The CDR3 nucleotides read TGCGCCAGCAGCCACGGGGCAACTAATGAAAAACTGTTTTTT.

In its sample, this clonotype was seen many times. The CDR3: CASSQQGSKNIQYF. The CDR3 bases are TGTGCCAGCAGCCAGCAGGGGTCCAAAAACATTCAGTACTTC. The chain links TRBV3-1 to TRBJ2-4; possible D gene TRBD1, 6 bases. The CDR3 covers 14 residues. The germline V gene has CDR1 LGHDT and CDR2 YNNKEL (reference sequence). The germline V and J ends were trimmed by 3 bases and 2 bases, with 8 bases remaining between them.

This chain joins TRBV25-1 and TRBJ2-1; a possible D gene is TRBD1 (5 bases). This CDR3 contains 14 residues. V was trimmed by 2 bases and J by 10 bases, leaving 15 bases between them. Germline V CDR1 and CDR2: MGHDK, SYGVNS. CDR3 region: CASSEARAPYEQFF. For the CDR3, the DNA is TGTGCCAGCAGTGAAGCCAGGGCCCCGTACGAGCAGTTCTTC. The variable domain in full, with the rest retrieved from reference TRBV25-1 and TRBJ2-1, is EADIYQTPRYLVIGTGKKITLECSQTMGHDKMYWYQQDPGMELHLIHYSYGVNSTEKGDLSSESTVSRIRTEHFPLTLESARPSHTSQYLCASSEARAPYEQFFGPGTRLTVL.

The rearrangement links TRBV5-1 to TRBJ1-1; D ambiguous. The V gene's germline CDR1 is SGHRS and CDR2 YFSETQ. Trimming shortened V by 0 bases and J by 0 bases, and 9 bases separated the two germline ends. The CDR3 is made up of 15 amino acids. The CDR3 DNA sequence: TGCGCCAGCAGCTTGGCCCCGGATATGAACACTGAAGCTTTCTTT. This encodes CASSLAPDMNTEAFF.

For this clonotype: This may stem from a read error, because a much larger clone lies one nucleotide away. J is TRBJ1-2 and V is TRBV2, with D perhaps TRBD1 (5 bases). V lost 5 bases and J lost 6, with 19 bases in between. The CDR3 contains 15 residues. Germline CDR1 is SNHLY and CDR2 is FYNNEI. CDR3 nucleotide sequence: TGTGCCAGCAGTATTGGGACCGTTCTCCCCCATGGCTACACCTTC. This encodes CASSIGTVLPHGYTF.

On this clonotype itself: The junction departs from germline at one end; a sequencing error may be responsible. This chain connects TRBV6-1 to TRBJ2-2; TRBD1 matches 9 bases. The CDR3 sequence is 13 residues long. Germline loops: CDR1 MNHNS, CDR2 SASEGT. CDR3 bases: TGTGCCGGCAGGGGACAGGGTGCCGGGGAGCTGTTTTTT. Protein: CAGRGQGAGELFF.

In its sample, this clonotype was seen a few times. The gene calls are TRBV12-3 or TRBV12-4 and TRBJ2-7; 7 nucleotides line up with TRBD1. The J segment lost 2 bases and the V segment lost 5 bases, leaving 3 bases of the junction unmatched. This CDR3 contains 13 residues. DNA for the CDR3: TGTGCCAGCAGTCAGGGGGAAACCTACGAGCAGTACTTC. Its protein is CASSQGETYEQYF.

This clonotype turned up a few times. The V and J genes are TRBV11-2 and TRBJ2-4; a weak D match, TRBD2 (5 bases). There are 16 residues in the CDR3. V lost 5 bases, J lost 0 bases, and 14 bases lay in between. Germline V gives CDR1 SGHAT, CDR2 FQNNGV. The CDR3 nucleotides are TGTGCCAGCAGCACTCACCTAGGGAGAGCCAAAAACATTCAGTACTTC. Residues: CASSTHLGRAKNIQYF.

The genes are TRBV9 and TRBJ2-7; TRBD1 aligns across 8 bases. The CDR3 is 16 residues long. Germline trimming cut 0 bases from V and 5 bases from J; bases unmatched to any gene: 10. Per germline, CDR1 SGDLS and CDR2 YYNGEE. CDR3 sequence reads: CASSVEVRQGANEQYF. The CDR3 nucleotides are TGTGCCAGCAGCGTAGAGGTAAGGCAGGGGGCGAACGAGCAGTACTTC.

The chain couples TRBV28 to TRBJ1-3, with 7 bases that match TRBD1. CDR3 length: 15 amino acids. V was clipped by 6 bases and J by 0 bases; unmatched bases: 5. Germline lookup yields CDR1 MDHEN and CDR2 SYDVKM. CDR3 protein: CASRVDRASGNTIYF. The CDR3 nucleotides read TGTGCCAGCAGGGTCGACAGGGCCTCTGGAAACACCATATATTTT.

The chain links TRBV20-1 to TRBJ1-1; D is perhaps TRBD1 (5 bases). The CDR3 has 14 amino acids. V was shortened by 0 bases and J by 0 bases, with 8 bases between the two germline ends. CDR1 is DFQATT and CDR2 is SNEGSKA in the germline V gene (reference sequence). This CDR3 is CSARDAGMNTEAFF. For the CDR3, the DNA is TGCAGTGCTAGAGATGCAGGGATGAACACTGAAGCTTTCTTT.

This clonotype was counted a few times. CDR3 in amino acids: CASSLRTIWGKSYNEQFF. CDR3 coding DNA: TGTGCCAGCAGCCTACGGACTATCTGGGGCAAATCCTACAATGAGCAGTTCTTC. This chain links TRBV11-2 with TRBJ2-1; D might be TRBD2 (6 bases). V was clipped by 5 bases and J by 1 base, with 21 bases between them. There are 18 residues in the CDR3. CDR1 and CDR2 from the germline V gene are SGHAT and FQNNGV.